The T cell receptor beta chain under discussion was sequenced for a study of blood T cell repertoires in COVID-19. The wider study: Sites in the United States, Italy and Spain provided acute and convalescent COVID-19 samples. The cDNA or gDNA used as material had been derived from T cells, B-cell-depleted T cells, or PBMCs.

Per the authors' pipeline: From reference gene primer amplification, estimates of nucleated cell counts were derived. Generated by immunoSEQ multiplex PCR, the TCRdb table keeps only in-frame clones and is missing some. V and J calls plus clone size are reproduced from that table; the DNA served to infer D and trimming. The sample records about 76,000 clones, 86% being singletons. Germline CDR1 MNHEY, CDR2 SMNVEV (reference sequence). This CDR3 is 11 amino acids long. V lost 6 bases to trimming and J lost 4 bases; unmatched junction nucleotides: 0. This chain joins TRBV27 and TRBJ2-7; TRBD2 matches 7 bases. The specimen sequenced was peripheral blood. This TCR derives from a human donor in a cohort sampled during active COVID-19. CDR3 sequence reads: CASRGGYEQYF. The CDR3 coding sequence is TGTGCCAGCAGGGGGGGGTACGAGCAGTACTTC.